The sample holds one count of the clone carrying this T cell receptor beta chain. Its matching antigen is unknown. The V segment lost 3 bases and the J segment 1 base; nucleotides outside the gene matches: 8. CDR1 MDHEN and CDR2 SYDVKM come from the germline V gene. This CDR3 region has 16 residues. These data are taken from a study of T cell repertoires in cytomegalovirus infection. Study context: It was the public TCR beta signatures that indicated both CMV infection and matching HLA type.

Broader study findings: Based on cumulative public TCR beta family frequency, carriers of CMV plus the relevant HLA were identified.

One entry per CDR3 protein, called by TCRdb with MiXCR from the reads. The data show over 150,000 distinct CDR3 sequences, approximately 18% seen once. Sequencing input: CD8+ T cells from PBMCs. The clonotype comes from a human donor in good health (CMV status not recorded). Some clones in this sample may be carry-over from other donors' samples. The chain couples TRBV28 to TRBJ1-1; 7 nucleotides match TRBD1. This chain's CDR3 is CASSFRGGQWNTEAFF. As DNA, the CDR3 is TGTGCCAGCAGTTTCAGAGGGGGCCAGTGGAACACTGAAGCTTTCTTT.